This T cell receptor (beta chain) originates from a study of T cells in localized non-small cell lung cancer. About this clone: Antigen unknown.

This table comes from immunoSEQ multiplex PCR, and its TCRdb copy is limited to in-frame clones, with some not included. The sample yields tens of thousands of clones, 90% seen once. Overall study results and limits: Uninvolved neighboring lung showed the greatest T cell clonality, exceeding tumor. There were a median roughly 54 of the top 100 tumor clones appearing in adjacent lung.

Trimming removed 2 bases from V and 6 bases from J, with 14 bases in between. The CDR3 runs to 13 residues. Per germline, CDR1 GTSNPN and CDR2 SVGIG (reference sequence). The specimen comprised peripheral blood, sampled before any cancer treatment. The J gene is TRBJ2-7, the V gene TRBV30; possibly TRBD1 or TRBD2 for D (5 bases each). This clonotype was obtained from a woman aged 35 to 70 with stage I lung adenocarcinoma. CDR3 sequence (DNA): TGTGCCTGGAGTCCGGGACCTCCGGGCGAGCAGTACTTC. It specifies CAWSPGPPGEQYF.